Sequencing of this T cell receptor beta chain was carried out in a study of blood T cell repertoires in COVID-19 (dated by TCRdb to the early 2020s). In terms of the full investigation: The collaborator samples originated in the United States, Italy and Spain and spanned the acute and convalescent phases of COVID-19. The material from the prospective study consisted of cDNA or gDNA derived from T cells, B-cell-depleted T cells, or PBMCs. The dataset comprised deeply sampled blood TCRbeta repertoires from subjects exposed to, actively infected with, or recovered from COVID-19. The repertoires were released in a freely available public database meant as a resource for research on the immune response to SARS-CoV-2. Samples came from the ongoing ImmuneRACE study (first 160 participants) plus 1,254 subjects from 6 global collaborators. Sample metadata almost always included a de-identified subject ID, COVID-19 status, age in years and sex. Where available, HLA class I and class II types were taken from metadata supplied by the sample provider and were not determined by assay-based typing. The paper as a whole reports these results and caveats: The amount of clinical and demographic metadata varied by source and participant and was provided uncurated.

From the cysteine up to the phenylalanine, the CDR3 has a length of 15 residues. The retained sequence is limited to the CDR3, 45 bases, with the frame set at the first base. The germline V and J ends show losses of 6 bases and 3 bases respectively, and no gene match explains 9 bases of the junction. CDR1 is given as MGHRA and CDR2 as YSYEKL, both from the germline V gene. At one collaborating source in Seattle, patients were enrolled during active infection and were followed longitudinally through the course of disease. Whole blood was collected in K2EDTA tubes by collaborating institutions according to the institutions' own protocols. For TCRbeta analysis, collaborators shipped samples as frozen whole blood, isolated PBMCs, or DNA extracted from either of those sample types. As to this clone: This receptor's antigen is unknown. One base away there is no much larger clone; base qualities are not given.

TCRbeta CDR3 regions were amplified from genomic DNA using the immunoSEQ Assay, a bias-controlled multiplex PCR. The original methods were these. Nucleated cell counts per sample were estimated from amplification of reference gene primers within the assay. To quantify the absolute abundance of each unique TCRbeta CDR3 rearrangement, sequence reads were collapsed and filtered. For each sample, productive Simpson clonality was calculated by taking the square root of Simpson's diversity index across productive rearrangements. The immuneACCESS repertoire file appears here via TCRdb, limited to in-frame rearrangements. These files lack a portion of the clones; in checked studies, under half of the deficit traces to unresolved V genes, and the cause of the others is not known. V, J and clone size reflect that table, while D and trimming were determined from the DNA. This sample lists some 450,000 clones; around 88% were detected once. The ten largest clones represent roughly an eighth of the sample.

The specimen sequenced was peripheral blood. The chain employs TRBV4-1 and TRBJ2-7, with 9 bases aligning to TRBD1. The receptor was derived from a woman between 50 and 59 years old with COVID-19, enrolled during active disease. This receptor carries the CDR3 CASSSGGQGFYEQYF. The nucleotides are TGCGCCAGCAGTTCCGGGGGACAGGGTTTCTACGAGCAGTACTTC.